The next 30 T cell receptor beta chains were all read from a single sample in a study of blood T cell repertoires in COVID-19. The method was immunoSEQ multiplex PCR; TCRdb's version includes in-frame clones alone and lacks a portion of them. The repertoire holds approximately 210,000 clones, with approximately 83% as singletons. The sequencing sample was made of PBMCs or T cells enriched from blood (not recorded which). All receptors derive from a woman aged 55-69 years who had recovered from COVID-19.

This clone occurred a few times. The CDR3 region is CASKEGQGVTGELFF. CDR3 coding DNA: TGTGCCTCTAAGGAGGGACAGGGGGTCACCGGGGAGCTGTTTTTT. The genes are TRBV19 and TRBJ2-2; TRBD1 matches at 11 bases. This CDR3 comprises 15 residues. The J segment lost 4 bases and the V segment lost 11 bases, leaving 9 bases of the junction unmatched. The germline gives CDR1 LNHDA, CDR2 SQIVND (reference sequence).

The chain is built from TRBV6-5 and TRBJ1-2; D perhaps matches TRBD1 (6 bases). Germline values: CDR1 MNHEY, CDR2 SVGAGI. The V end was cut by 5 bases, the J end by 4 bases, with 17 bases between. The CDR3 totals 15 residues. The CDR3 nucleotides are TGTGCCAGCAGTCCCTCCGGACAGTTTGTCTATGGCTACACCTTC. Encoded protein: CASSPSGQFVYGYTF.

This clone turned up a few times. This rearrangement joins TRBV19 to TRBJ2-1; TRBD2 matches at 10 bases. CDR3 size: 15 residues. Trimming removed 5 bases from V and 4 bases from J; junction bases left unmatched: 5. Germline V gene lookup returns CDR1 LNHDA and CDR2 SQIVND (reference sequence). The CDR3 sequence: CASSATSGEYNEQFF. The CDR3 nucleotides read TGTGCCAGTAGTGCTACTAGCGGGGAATACAATGAGCAGTTCTTC.

The chain has TRBV2 and TRBJ1-4; D not certain. V lost 7 bases to trimming and J lost 1 base, with 4 bases between them. Germline values: CDR1 SNHLY, CDR2 FYNNEI. The CDR3 has 12 amino acids. Here the CDR3 reads CASTRTNEKLFF. The CDR3 nucleotides are TGTGCCAGCACCCGAACTAATGAAAAACTGTTTTTT.

CDR3 DNA sequence: TGTGCCAGCAGTTACCGTCGGGGGAATGTCGAGCAGTACTTC. It translates to CASSYRRGNVEQYF. This sequence joins TRBV6-2 or TRBV6-3 and TRBJ2-7; the D gene is possibly TRBD2 (6 bases). Germline V gene data show CDR1 as MNHEY and CDR2 as SVGEGT. V was cut by 2 bases and J by 6 bases, with 14 bases left in between. The CDR3 totals 14 residues.

The chain employs TRBV7-7 and TRBJ2-2; 7 bases map to TRBD1. V shed 4 bases, J shed 1 base, and the junction held 3 bases outside the gene matches. Looked up from germline, CDR1 is SSHAT and CDR2 is FNYEAQ (reference sequence). The CDR3 spans 15 residues. In nucleotides, the CDR3 is TGTGCCAGCAGCTCCGGACAGGAGAACACCGGGGAGCTGTTTTTT. This gives the protein CASSSGQENTGELFF.

This clone came up a few times. The chain joins TRBV4-3 to TRBJ2-2; 10 bases agree with TRBD2. The CDR3 is 20 amino acids. The trim removed 2 bases at V and 4 bases at J, leaving 16 bases unmatched. The germline CDR1 and CDR2 sequences are LGHNA and YSLEER. CDR3 sequence reads: CASSQSIPGLAPSGTGELFF. CDR3 DNA sequence: TGCGCCAGCAGCCAATCGATACCGGGACTAGCGCCGTCTGGCACCGGGGAGCTGTTTTTT.

The chain couples TRBV9 to TRBJ1-1; 7 bases match TRBD1. Germline V gene sequence: CDR1 SGDLS, CDR2 YYNGEE. The CDR3 contains 15 residues. With V trimmed by 0 bases and J by 0 bases, 2 bases remained unmatched. Here the CDR3 DNA reads TGTGCCAGCAGCGTAGTAGGGGGCGTGAACACTGAAGCTTTCTTT. Its translation is CASSVVGGVNTEAFF.

With regard to this clone: Other DNA sequences in the same sample also yield this CDR3. The chain recombines TRBV18 with TRBJ1-3; D remains ambiguous. The CDR3 runs 14 residues. Germline values: CDR1 KGHSH, CDR2 LQKENI. Trimming took 2 bases from V and 2 from J, leaving 7 bases between them. The CDR3: CASSPTEAGNTIYF. The CDR3 nucleotides read TGTGCCAGCTCACCAACGGAGGCTGGAAACACCATATATTTT.

In its sample, this clone was seen a few times. The chain uses TRBV3-1 (or the pseudogene TRBV3-2) and TRBJ1-5; D is perhaps TRBD1 (6 bases). Trimming pared 5 bases from V and 4 bases from J, leaving 9 bases between. The germline V gene encodes CDR1 LGHDT and CDR2 YNNKEL (reference sequence). This CDR3 is 13 amino acids long. The CDR3 is CASSLTGNQPQHF. The DNA of the CDR3 is TGTGCCAGCAGCTTGACAGGAAATCAGCCCCAGCATTTT.

V gene TRBV24-1 combines with J gene TRBJ1-3, with 7 bases aligning to TRBD1. This CDR3 is built from 19 residues. Germline CDR1 is KGHDR and CDR2 is SFDVKD. With 3 bases clipped from V and 2 bases from J, the junction kept 15 bases outside the gene matches. CDR3 nucleotide sequence: TGTGCCACCAGTGATCCTAACGAACTTTTGACAGGGACTGGAAACACCATATATTTT. The encoded protein is CATSDPNELLTGTGNTIYF.

The rearrangement links TRBV7-2 to TRBJ2-1, with 12 bases lining up with TRBD2. The CDR3 consists of 15 residues. From germline, CDR1 is SGHTA and CDR2 FQGNSA. Trimming at V came to 3 bases and at J to 8 bases, leaving 5 bases not matched to a gene. CDR3 nucleotide sequence: TGTGCCAGCAGCTTCCTAGCGGGGGGGCCCTATGAGCAGTTCTTC. Translating gives CASSFLAGGPYEQFF.

This chain uses TRBV9 with TRBJ1-5; no clear D. V was pared by 3 bases and J by 8 bases, with 9 bases between. Germline V gene lookup returns CDR1 SGDLS and CDR2 YYNGEE. The CDR3 is 12 amino acids. The CDR3 sequence is CASSATSKPQHF. Here the CDR3 DNA reads TGTGCCAGCAGCGCCACATCAAAGCCCCAGCATTTT. Filled out from reference TRBV9 and TRBJ1-5, the complete variable domain reads DSGVTQTPKHLITATGQRVTLRCSPRSGDLSVYWYQQSLDQGLQFLIQYYNGEERAKGNILERFSAQQFPDLHSELNLSSLELGDSALYFCASSATSKPQHFGDGTRLSIL.

CDR3 nucleotide sequence: TGTGCCAGCAGCTACGGTCAAGAGACCCAGTACTTC. It yields the protein CASSYGQETQYF. The gene calls are TRBV11-3 and TRBJ2-5; no clear D gene. The germline V gene has CDR1 SGHNT and CDR2 YENEEA. This CDR3 comprises 12 residues. Trimming pared 4 bases from V and 2 bases from J, leaving 5 bases between.

The CDR3 protein is CASSPQGARGANVLTF. The CDR3 DNA follows: TGTGCCAGCAGCCCACAGGGGGCAAGGGGGGCCAACGTCCTGACTTTC. J is TRBJ2-6 and V is TRBV6-2 or TRBV6-3; TRBD1 aligns across 9 bases. V lost 6 bases to trimming and J lost 4 bases; unmatched junction nucleotides: 7. The germline V gene has CDR1 MNHEY and CDR2 SVGEGT. The CDR3 extends over 16 amino acids.

The count of this clone is one. Distinct nucleotide sequences in the sample also encode this CDR3. The chain employs TRBV4-3 and TRBJ1-1; no firm D call. Germline V CDR1 and CDR2: LGHNA, YSLEER. Trimming stripped 1 base from V and 1 base from J, with 4 bases between. This CDR3 is built from 13 residues. In DNA, the CDR3 is TGCGCCAGCAGCCAAGTTCGGAACACTGAAGCTTTCTTT. This encodes CASSQVRNTEAFF.

This rearrangement joins TRBV2 to TRBJ1-3, with unresolved D. The V gene's germline CDR1 is SNHLY and CDR2 FYNNEI. The V and J ends lost 1 base and 2 bases respectively, with 12 bases between them. CDR3 size: 16 residues. In nucleotides, the CDR3 is TGTGCCAGCAGTGAAGAAGGCAGGTTCCCTGGAAACACCATATATTTT. Amino acid sequence: CASSEEGRFPGNTIYF.

The rearrangement uses TRBV6-5 and TRBJ1-2; no clear D gene. The V gene's germline CDR1 is MNHEY and CDR2 SVGAGI. Trimming removed 0 bases from V and 4 bases from J, with 6 bases in between. The CDR3 has 13 residues. CDR3 residues: CASSYSGTYGYTF. In nucleotides, the CDR3 is TGTGCCAGCAGTTACTCGGGCACCTATGGCTACACCTTC.

V and J are TRBV19 and TRBJ1-4, with TRBD1 as a possible D gene (6 bases). CDR3 size: 15 residues. CDR1 and CDR2 from the germline V gene are LNHDA and SQIVND (reference sequence). Trimming removed 0 bases at V and 1 base at J, with 6 bases between. The CDR3 protein is CASSIEGGTNEKLFF. CDR3 coding DNA: TGTGCCAGTAGTATAGAAGGGGGAACTAATGAAAAACTGTTTTTT.

In its sample, this clone was seen many times. The chain combines TRBV7-9 with TRBJ2-1, with 12 positions matching TRBD2. Germline CDR1 SEHNR, CDR2 FQNEAQ (reference sequence). The CDR3 spans 15 residues. V shed 4 bases and J 8 bases; nucleotides not matched to a gene: 6. The CDR3 here is CASSSPTSGSYEQFF. The CDR3 bases are TGTGCCAGCAGCTCACCGACTAGCGGGAGCTATGAGCAGTTCTTC.

The J gene is TRBJ1-1, the V gene TRBV10-3, with 9 bases fitting TRBD1. The CDR3 runs to 15 residues. The ends lost 4 bases at V and 1 base at J; junction bases unmatched: 4. The germline gives CDR1 ENHRY, CDR2 SYGVKD. CDR3 amino acids: CAISGQGVGNTEAFF. CDR3 coding DNA: TGTGCCATCAGTGGACAGGGGGTCGGGAACACTGAAGCTTTCTTT.

The chain is built from TRBV4-3 and TRBJ2-3; D gene unclear. The germline V and J ends were trimmed by 1 base and 0 bases, with 8 bases remaining between them. Germline V gene lookup returns CDR1 LGHNA and CDR2 YSLEER. The CDR3 runs 15 residues. In DNA, the CDR3 is TGCGCCAGCAGCCAAGGCCAGACTAGCACAGATACGCAGTATTTT. It yields the protein CASSQGQTSTDTQYF.

The chain joins TRBV19 to TRBJ1-5, with 9 bases that match TRBD1. The CDR3 is made up of 17 amino acids. J lost 2 bases, V lost 8 bases, and 13 bases had no gene match. Per the germline V gene, CDR1 is LNHDA and CDR2 is SQIVND (reference sequence). In DNA, the CDR3 is TGTGCCAGTTCATCCACCGGGACAGGGCTTCGCAATCAGCCCCAGCATTTT. This gives the protein CASSSTGTGLRNQPQHF.

This chain links TRBV28 with TRBJ1-5; D is perhaps TRBD1 (6 bases). The length of the CDR3 is 16 residues. Trimming removed 6 bases at V and 5 bases at J, with 20 bases between. Germline V gives CDR1 MDHEN, CDR2 SYDVKM. This CDR3 reads CASRTRKKGGDQPQHF. For the CDR3, the DNA is TGTGCCAGCAGGACTAGGAAGAAGGGGGGGGATCAGCCCCAGCATTTT.

The V gene is TRBV6-5, the J gene TRBJ2-7, with TRBD2 matching over 8 bases. CDR3 length equals 15 residues. The germline gives CDR1 MNHEY, CDR2 SVGAGI. V gave up 2 bases and J gave up 7 bases; unmatched junction bases: 10. CDR3 bases: TGTGCCAGCAGTTACGGGACTAGGTTTAATCAAGAGCAGTACTTC. Amino acid sequence: CASSYGTRFNQEQYF.

This sequence joins TRBV9 and TRBJ2-1; 11 positions match TRBD2. The germline V gene has CDR1 SGDLS and CDR2 YYNGEE. The CDR3 runs to 17 residues. The ends lost 0 bases at V and 6 bases at J; junction bases unmatched: 8. Written as DNA, the CDR3 is TGTGCCAGCAGCGTAGCTACTAGCGGGGGTTGGGGCAATGAGCAGTTCTTC. It codes for CASSVATSGGWGNEQFF.

V usage is TRBV28 and J usage is TRBJ2-3, with no clear D. Trimming removed 5 bases from V and 8 bases from J, with 8 bases in between. CDR1 and CDR2 (germline): MDHEN, SYDVKM. This CDR3 has 11 residues. The CDR3: CASSTIGTQYF. The CDR3 DNA reads TGTGCCAGCAGTACTATCGGTACGCAGTATTTT.

The chain links TRBV19 to TRBJ2-7; TRBD1 aligns across 10 bases. The junction had 10 bases not matched to a gene; V was cut back by 5 bases and J by 6 bases. From germline, CDR1 is LNHDA and CDR2 SQIVND (reference sequence). The CDR3 length is 15 residues. CDR3 sequence: CASSVAGQGPREQYF. CDR3 bases: TGTGCCAGTAGTGTAGCGGGACAGGGGCCGCGCGAGCAGTACTTC.

The chain joins TRBV2 to TRBJ1-2; 7 bases align to TRBD1. J lost 8 bases, V lost 11 bases, and 14 bases had no gene match. This CDR3 has 13 residues. In germline, CDR1 is SNHLY, CDR2 FYNNEI. The CDR3 region has the DNA TGTGCCGGGGCCGGGACAGCCAATATAGGCTACACCTTC. Protein: CAGAGTANIGYTF.

The gene calls are TRBV5-1 and TRBJ1-2; TRBD1 is a possible D gene (5 bases). V was cut by 4 bases and J by 2 bases, with 12 bases left in between. The length of the CDR3 is 14 residues. Germline assignment: CDR1 SGHRS and CDR2 YFSETQ. DNA of the CDR3: TGCGCCAGCAGCCCCTCCCCAGGGAACTATGGCTACACCTTC. Translating it yields CASSPSPGNYGYTF.